One and the same sample provided the 17 T cell receptor beta chains below, sequenced in a study of blood T cells in healthy people across ages (dated by TCRdb to between 2015 and 2017). Libraries were made using 5' RACE. Reads for this sample came from an Illumina HiSeq 2500. A second PCR of about 7 to 12 cycles was performed with a sample-barcoded 5' primer and a J-beta primer mix. The public reads were quality trimmed at Q25 with fastp and then assembled into clones with MiXCR by TCRdb, keeping productive beta chains. One record per CDR3 amino acid sequence lists the most common genes and DNA. A total of around 650,000 distinct CDR3 sequences appear in this sample, 32% of them only once. In total, the top ten clones hold 15% to 19% of the sample. Material for sequencing was blood. Receptors were obtained from an elderly woman in good health. Donor details come from another sample of the same person, matched by shared clones.

Comments on this clonotype: Being one base from a much bigger clone, this may be a read error. The V gene is TRBV6-5, the J gene TRBJ2-4, with TRBD2 matching 9 bases. The end of the DNA aligns better with TRBJ2-7, so the J call may be wrong. This CDR3 has 14 amino acids. Germline V gene data show CDR1 as MNHEY and CDR2 as SVGAGI. CDR3 residues: CASSFSGGICEQYF. The CDR3 DNA is TGTGCCAGCAGTTTTAGCGGGGGCATCTGCGAGCAGTACTTC.

The V call is TRBV29-1, the J call TRBJ1-4, with 7 positions matching TRBD1. CDR1 is SQVTM, CDR2 ANQGSEA, per germline. Trimming removed 5 bases from V and 4 bases from J; junction bases left unmatched: 4. CDR3 length: 13 residues. CDR3 region: CSVNRGGNEKLFF. DNA for the CDR3: TGCAGCGTTAACAGGGGCGGTAATGAAAAACTGTTTTTT.

As concerns this clonotype: This may stem from a read error, because a much larger clone lies one nucleotide away. The rearrangement uses TRBV5-1 and TRBJ2-1; 11 nucleotides line up with TRBD2. The CDR3 has 18 residues. Germline values: CDR1 SGHRS, CDR2 YFSETQ. DNA for the CDR3: TGCACCAGCAGCTTGGAAGTTAGCGGGGGGGCCGGTAGAAATGAGCAGTTCTTC. This gives the protein CTSSLEVSGGAGRNEQFF.

This clonotype was detected only a few times. The gene calls are TRBV30 and TRBJ1-6; D gene ambiguous. V dropped 0 bases and J dropped 5 bases, with 14 bases sitting between them. The CDR3 length is 16 residues. Germline assignment: CDR1 GTSNPN and CDR2 SVGIG (reference sequence). The CDR3 is CAWSVGSGAHNSPLHF. In nucleotides, the CDR3 is TGTGCCTGGAGTGTTGGGAGTGGCGCGCATAATTCACCCCTCCACTTT.

A word on this clonotype: Since a much larger clone is just one base distant, this may be a read error. V is TRBV7-6 and J is TRBJ1-6, with 8 nucleotides matching TRBD1. V trimming: 5 bases; J trimming: 18 bases; junction bases outside the gene matches: 15. Germline assignment: CDR1 SGHVS and CDR2 FNYEAQ. The length of the CDR3 is 14 residues. The DNA for the CDR3 is TGTGCCAGCAGCCCTATAGGAGGGGACAGGACCCCCCACTTT. This gives the protein CASSPIGGDRTPHF.

In its sample, this clonotype was seen many times. A much larger clone sits a single nucleotide away, making a read error possible. This chain joins TRBV6-6 and TRBJ2-5, with D perhaps matching TRBD2 (5 bases). The CDR3 consists of 13 residues. CDR1 MNHNY and CDR2 SVGAGI come from the germline V gene (reference sequence). The V end was cut by 4 bases, the J end by 11 bases, with 17 bases between. The CDR3 sequence: CASSSGESNEQYF. The CDR3 nucleotides read TGTGCCAGCAGTTCTGGGGAGTCCAATGAGCAGTACTTC.

This clonotype occurred many times. V and J are TRBV20-1 and TRBJ2-5; possibly TRBD1 for D (5 bases). V lost 5 bases and J 0 bases, leaving 10 bases between the germline ends. This CDR3 is 13 amino acids long. Germline lookup yields CDR1 DFQATT and CDR2 SNEGSKA (reference sequence). The CDR3 DNA sequence: TGCAGTGCTCCAACAGGAAACCAAGAGACCCAGTACTTC. The encoded protein is CSAPTGNQETQYF.

In this sample, this clonotype turned up many times. J is TRBJ2-7 and V is TRBV12-3 or TRBV12-4; TRBD1 matches 9 bases. The CDR3 has 15 residues. V lost 6 bases to trimming and J lost 6 bases; unmatched junction nucleotides: 12. The CDR3 DNA reads TGTGCCAGCAGCCCCCGGACAGGGGAGTATGGCGAGCAGTACTTC. Residues: CASSPRTGEYGEQYF.

This clonotype has a count of ten or more. The chain recombines TRBV5-1 with TRBJ2-7; D remains ambiguous. CDR3 length: 14 amino acids. The V end lost 5 bases, the J end lost 2 bases, and 14 bases lay between the germline ends. Germline values: CDR1 SGHRS, CDR2 YFSETQ. CDR3 nucleotides: TGCGCCAGCAGATCCAAGCCGGCCACCTACGAGCAGTACTTC. Translated: CASRSKPATYEQYF. Together with reference TRBV5-1 and TRBJ2-7, the CDR3 gives the full variable domain: KAGVTQTPRYLIKTRGQQVTLSCSPISGHRSVSWYQQTPGQGLQFLFEYFSETQRNKGNFPGRFSGRQFSNSRSEMNVSTLELGDSALYLCASRSKPATYEQYFGPGTRLTVT.

There are a few counts of this clonotype. The rearrangement uses TRBV7-8 and TRBJ1-1; 7 bases agree with TRBD1. CDR3 length: 15 amino acids. Trimming took 0 bases from V and 5 from J; bases not matched to a gene: 6. Germline CDR1 is SGHVS and CDR2 is FQNEAQ. CDR3 nucleotide sequence: TGTGCCAGCAGCTTAGCCACGACAGGGAGGACTGAAGCTTTCTTT. Amino acids: CASSLATTGRTEAFF.

This clonotype was recorded at least ten times. This chain links TRBV29-1 with TRBJ2-5; tentatively, D is TRBD1 or TRBD2 (5 bases each). CDR1 SQVTM and CDR2 ANQGSEA come from the germline V gene. The CDR3 runs to 13 residues. Trimming shortened V by 6 bases and J by 4 bases, and 15 bases separated the two germline ends. The CDR3: CSVEPGRLETQYF. CDR3 nucleotides: TGCAGCGTAGAGCCGGGACGTTTAGAGACCCAGTACTTC.

This clonotype was detected many times. The J gene is TRBJ2-5, the V gene TRBV5-6, with 7 bases matching TRBD1. The V and J ends lost 2 bases and 6 bases, in that order; junction bases with no gene match: 7. The CDR3 has 14 residues. Germline V gene sequence: CDR1 SGHDT, CDR2 YYEEEE. CDR3 sequence reads: CASSFTDRVKTQYF. The DNA for the CDR3 is TGTGCCAGCAGCTTCACCGACAGGGTTAAGACCCAGTACTTC. Variable domain in full (rest from reference TRBV5-6 and TRBJ2-5): DAGVTQSPTHLIKTRGQQVTLRCSPKSGHDTVSWYQQALGQGPQFIFQYYEEEERQRGNFPDRFSGHQFPNYSSELNVNALLLGDSALYLCASSFTDRVKTQYFGPGTRLLVL.

The gene calls are TRBV7-9 and TRBJ2-4; D uncertain. The J call may be in error: the DNA end matches TRBJ2-7 better. There are 12 residues in the CDR3. From germline, CDR1 is SEHNR and CDR2 FQNEAQ (reference sequence). CDR3: CASSKTIYEQYF. Here the CDR3 DNA reads TGTGCCAGCAGCAAAACAATCTACGAGCAGTACTTC.

The chain uses TRBV3-1 and TRBJ2-1; 14 nucleotides align to TRBD2. The CDR3 sequence is 15 residues long. The germline gives CDR1 LGHDT, CDR2 YNNKEL (reference sequence). The V segment lost 11 bases and the J segment 5 bases; nucleotides outside the gene matches: 8. CDR3 coding DNA: TGTGCCTGGACCCTGGGACTAGCGGGGGACAATGAGCAGTTCTTC. Translated: CAWTLGLAGDNEQFF.

V gene TRBV9 combines with J gene TRBJ2-5; D remains unclear. Germline values: CDR1 SGDLS, CDR2 YYNGEE. V was clipped by 0 bases and J by 4 bases, with 7 bases between them. The CDR3 is 13 amino acids. CDR3 in amino acids: CASSVAPRETQYF. The CDR3 coding sequence is TGTGCCAGCAGCGTAGCCCCCAGAGAGACCCAGTACTTC.

Worth noting for this clonotype: This may come from a read error, since a much larger clone is one base off. V usage is TRBV20-1 and J usage is TRBJ2-1, with TRBD2 identical over 12 bases. The DNA end lines up better with TRBJ2-7; the J call may be wrong. The length of the CDR3 is 15 residues. Looked up from germline, CDR1 is DFQATT and CDR2 is SNEGSKA (reference sequence). This chain's CDR3 is CSASALAGGPHEQYF. The CDR3 nucleotides read TGCAGTGCTAGTGCGCTAGCGGGGGGGCCTCATGAGCAGTACTTC.

For this clonotype: A much more abundant neighbour one base away suggests this may be a read error. CDR3 DNA: TGTGCCAGCAGCAGGACGGGACTGACCTACGAGCAGTACTTC. As protein: CASSRTGLTYEQYF. The rearrangement links TRBV7-8 to TRBJ2-7; possibly TRBD2 for D (6 bases). The CDR3 consists of 14 residues. With 5 bases removed from V and 2 bases from J, the gap between germline ends came to 13 bases. Germline loops: CDR1 SGHVS, CDR2 FQNEAQ. The whole variable domain, remainder taken from reference TRBV7-8 and TRBJ2-7, is GAGVSQSPRYKVAKRGQDVALRCDPISGHVSLFWYQQALGQGPEFLTYFQNEAQLDKSGLPSDRFFAERPEGSVSTLKIQRTQQEDSAVYLCASSRTGLTYEQYFGPGTRLTVT.